The 20 T cell receptor beta chains in this list originate from one sample, sequenced in a study of identical twins. TCRdb reprocessed the 5' RACE reads via MiXCR and lists one record per CDR3 protein. Counted here are about 720,000 distinct CDR3 sequences, around 8.3% occurring once; the ten biggest clones make up roughly 0.97%. The same sample was also studied in work on yellow fever vaccine responses in identical twins.

Sequenced: PBMCs. The receptors come from a woman aged 18-29 years in good health.

This clonotype has at least ten counts. This chain joins TRBV7-3 and TRBJ1-4, with D hard to call. The CDR3 totals 13 residues. Trimming took off 2 bases at V and 5 bases at J, with 6 bases between the two ends. In germline, CDR1 is SGHTA, CDR2 FQGTGA. The CDR3 is CASSLGVNEKLFF. The CDR3 coding sequence is TGTGCCAGCAGCTTAGGCGTGAATGAAAAACTGTTTTTT.

This clonotype came up a few times. The chain recombines TRBV27 with TRBJ2-7; D tentatively reads TRBD1 or TRBD2 (5 bases each). The length of the CDR3 is 16 residues. V gave up 8 bases and J gave up 4 bases, with 24 bases separating them. Germline lookup yields CDR1 MNHEY and CDR2 SMNVEV (reference sequence). CDR3 sequence (DNA): TGTGCCAGCGCGTCAGTCCGGGACCGTTTCACTTACGAGCAGTACTTC. Protein: CASASVRDRFTYEQYF.

CDR3 sequence reads: CASSFDRGHEQYF. The CDR3 DNA is TGTGCCAGCAGCTTCGACAGGGGCCACGAGCAGTACTTC. The rearrangement links TRBV7-3 to TRBJ2-7; 8 bases are a match to TRBD1. This CDR3 comprises 13 residues. J gave up 5 bases and V 3 bases, and 3 bases lay outside the gene matches. The V gene's germline CDR1 is SGHTA and CDR2 FQGTGA.

The table lists this clonotype with a few counts. This sequence joins TRBV7-8 and TRBJ2-5; D possibly corresponds to TRBD1 (7 bases). Trimming cost V 7 bases and J 5 bases, with 14 bases left between them. The CDR3 covers 13 residues. From germline, CDR1 is SGHVS and CDR2 FQNEAQ. This chain's CDR3 is CASTFRGRETQYF. In nucleotides, the CDR3 is TGTGCCAGCACCTTCAGGGGGAGGGAGACCCAGTACTTC.

The chain uses TRBV12-3 or TRBV12-4 and TRBJ1-2; D is ambiguous. CDR3 length: 13 amino acids. Trimming cost V 1 base and J 8 bases, with 11 bases left between them. The CDR3 sequence is CASSLERIWGYTF. CDR3 sequence (DNA): TGTGCCAGCAGTTTAGAACGGATTTGGGGCTACACCTTC.

This clonotype showed up many times. The rearrangement joins TRBV3-1 to TRBJ2-7, with D unresolved. V dropped 0 bases and J dropped 7 bases, with 4 bases sitting between them. This CDR3 comprises 11 residues. CDR1 is LGHDT and CDR2 is YNNKEL in the germline V gene (reference sequence). For the CDR3, the DNA is TGTGCCAGCAGCCAAGAATCTGAGCAGTACTTC. This encodes CASSQESEQYF.

This clonotype has just a few counts. V gene TRBV24-1 combines with J gene TRBJ2-1; possibly TRBD1 or TRBD2 for D (5 bases each). V lost 5 bases and J 5 bases, leaving 9 bases between the germline ends. The CDR3 extends over 13 amino acids. Germline CDR1 is KGHDR and CDR2 is SFDVKD. This chain's CDR3 is CATSAWDDNEQFF. CDR3 bases: TGTGCCACCAGTGCATGGGACGACAATGAGCAGTTCTTC.

The chain joins TRBV7-2 to TRBJ2-1; D is possibly TRBD2 (6 bases). Trimming shortened V by 3 bases and J by 4 bases, and 16 bases separated the two germline ends. Per the germline V gene, CDR1 is SGHTA and CDR2 is FQGNSA. CDR3 length equals 16 residues. Here the CDR3 DNA reads TGTGCCAGCAGCTTTCGTAGTAGCGGCTTTTACAATGAGCAGTTCTTC. It is translated as CASSFRSSGFYNEQFF.

Comment on this clonotype: The junction and the germline gene differ at one end; a read error may be behind it. The V gene is TRBV6-1, the J gene TRBJ2-5; 11 nucleotides agree with TRBD1. Germline V gene data show CDR1 as MNHNS and CDR2 as SASEGT. The CDR3 contains 15 residues. CDR3 DNA sequence: TGTGCCAGCAGGGAAGGGACAGGGGGTGTAGGGACCCAGTACTTC. Protein: CASREGTGGVGTQYF.

This clonotype was counted only a few times. V gene TRBV2 combines with J gene TRBJ2-1; D may be TRBD1 or TRBD2 (6 bases each). The CDR3 totals 16 residues. The V gene's germline CDR1 is SNHLY and CDR2 FYNNEI. Between the trimmed V and J ends, which lost 6 bases and 10 bases, there was a span of 25 bases. In DNA form, the CDR3 reads TGTGCCAGCAGAAATCCGGGGACTCTGGGGGGCTTGGAGCAGTTCTTC. This encodes CASRNPGTLGGLEQFF.

The V gene is TRBV29-1, the J gene TRBJ2-2; D gene uncertain. CDR1 is SQVTM and CDR2 is ANQGSEA in the germline V gene. The V end lost 7 bases, the J end lost 0 bases, and 15 bases lay between the germline ends. The CDR3 totals 15 residues. The CDR3 bases are TGCAGCGCTACCGTCACAGTCGCGAACACCGGGGAGCTGTTTTTT. It encodes CSATVTVANTGELFF.

This clonotype came up a few times. In DNA, the CDR3 is TGTGCCAGCAGTTCCTATGAGACAGGGTTTCTCTCTGGGGCCAACGTCCTGACTTTC. Its protein is CASSSYETGFLSGANVLTF. The chain combines TRBV6-2 or TRBV6-3 with TRBJ2-6, with 7 positions matching TRBD1. CDR3 size: 19 residues. Unmatched junction bases numbered 12, after V lost 4 bases and J lost 0 bases. Germline CDR1 is MNHEY and CDR2 is SVGEGT.

The genes are TRBV14 and TRBJ2-2; D gene uncertain. Germline V gives CDR1 SGHDN, CDR2 FVKESK. The length of the CDR3 is 14 residues. V lost 1 base and J lost 6, with 9 bases in between. Here the CDR3 reads CASSQAAAAGELFF. The DNA for the CDR3 is TGTGCCAGCAGCCAAGCCGCCGCAGCCGGGGAGCTGTTTTTT. Using reference TRBV14 and TRBJ2-2 for the parts outside the CDR3, the full variable domain is EAGVTQFPSHSVIEKGQTVTLRCDPISGHDNLYWYRRVMGKEIKFLLHFVKESKQDESGMPNNRFLAERTGGTYSTLKVQPAELEDSGVYFCASSQAAAAGELFFGEGSRLTVL.

The chain couples TRBV28 to TRBJ1-5; 10 bases agree with TRBD1. This CDR3 is built from 15 residues. The V segment lost 4 bases and the J segment 8 bases; nucleotides outside the gene matches: 8. From germline, CDR1 is MDHEN and CDR2 SYDVKM. DNA of the CDR3: TGTGCCAGCAGTTCCCGACAGGGGGCTATGGAGCCCCAGCATTTT. This codes for CASSSRQGAMEPQHF.

This clonotype turned up a few times. The rearrangement uses TRBV3-1 and TRBJ2-1; D is uncertain. Germline V CDR1 and CDR2: LGHDT, YNNKEL (reference sequence). CDR3 size: 16 residues. Trimming shortened V by 0 bases and J by 3 bases, and 12 bases separated the two germline ends. The CDR3 loop reads CASSQDPRPIYNEQFF. The CDR3 DNA reads TGTGCCAGCAGCCAAGACCCCAGACCCATCTACAATGAGCAGTTCTTC.

This clonotype appeared a few times. V gene TRBV7-8 combines with J gene TRBJ2-7; D possibly corresponds to TRBD2 (5 bases). Trimming removed 2 bases from V and 6 bases from J, with 11 bases in between. The CDR3 runs 13 residues. Looked up from germline, CDR1 is SGHVS and CDR2 is FQNEAQ. CDR3 amino acids: CASSLQGGFEQYF. The DNA for the CDR3 is TGTGCCAGCAGCTTACAAGGCGGGTTCGAGCAGTACTTC.

The V gene is TRBV20-1, the J gene TRBJ2-5; 9 nucleotides align to TRBD2. The CDR3 totals 13 residues. With 2 bases clipped from V and 4 bases from J, the junction kept 2 bases outside the gene matches. Germline CDR1 DFQATT, CDR2 SNEGSKA (reference sequence). The CDR3 here is CSARLAGRETQYF. The DNA of the CDR3 is TGCAGTGCTAGACTAGCGGGAAGAGAGACCCAGTACTTC.

CDR3 DNA sequence: TGTGCCAGCAGTTTGACTAGATCGGGCAATGAGCAGTTCTTC. Translating it yields CASSLTRSGNEQFF. V usage is TRBV12-3 or TRBV12-4 and J usage is TRBJ2-1; D might be TRBD2 (6 bases). V was trimmed by 3 bases and J by 6 bases, leaving 12 bases between them. The CDR3 runs to 14 residues.

This clonotype has more than one count but fewer than ten. The junction shows a germline mismatch at one end, possibly a read error. This sequence joins TRBV20-1 and TRBJ2-4, with D possibly called TRBD1 or TRBD2 (5 bases each). Per germline, CDR1 DFQATT and CDR2 SNEGSKA (reference sequence). There are 16 residues in the CDR3. The CDR3 coding sequence is TGCAGTGCTAGGCTGCTATCACTAATTTTGGGACCCGTATTTGTCTTC. Translated: CSARLLSLILGPVFVF.

This clonotype was seen at least ten times. V and J are TRBV7-9 and TRBJ2-7, with D tentatively TRBD1 or TRBD2 (5 bases each). V was shortened by 4 bases and J by 1 base, with 20 bases between the two germline ends. The CDR3 spans 17 residues. The germline gives CDR1 SEHNR, CDR2 FQNEAQ (reference sequence). DNA of the CDR3: TGTGCCAGCAGCTCCCCCTCCTTGGGGGAGCCTTCCTACGAGCAGTACTTC. Its protein is CASSSPSLGEPSYEQYF.